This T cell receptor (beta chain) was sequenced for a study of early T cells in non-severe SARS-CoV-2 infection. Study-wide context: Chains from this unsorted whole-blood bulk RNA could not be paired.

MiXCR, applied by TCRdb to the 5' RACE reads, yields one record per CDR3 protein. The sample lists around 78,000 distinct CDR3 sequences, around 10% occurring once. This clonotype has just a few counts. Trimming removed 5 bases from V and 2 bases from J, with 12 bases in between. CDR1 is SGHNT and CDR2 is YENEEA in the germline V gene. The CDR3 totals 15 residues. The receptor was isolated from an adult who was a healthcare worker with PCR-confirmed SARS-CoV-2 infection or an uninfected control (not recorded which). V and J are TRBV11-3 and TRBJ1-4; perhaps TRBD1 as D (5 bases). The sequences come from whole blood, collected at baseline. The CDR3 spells CASSPVGGTNEKLFF. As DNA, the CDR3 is TGTGCCAGCAGCCCGGTTGGGGGGACTAATGAAAAACTGTTTTTT.